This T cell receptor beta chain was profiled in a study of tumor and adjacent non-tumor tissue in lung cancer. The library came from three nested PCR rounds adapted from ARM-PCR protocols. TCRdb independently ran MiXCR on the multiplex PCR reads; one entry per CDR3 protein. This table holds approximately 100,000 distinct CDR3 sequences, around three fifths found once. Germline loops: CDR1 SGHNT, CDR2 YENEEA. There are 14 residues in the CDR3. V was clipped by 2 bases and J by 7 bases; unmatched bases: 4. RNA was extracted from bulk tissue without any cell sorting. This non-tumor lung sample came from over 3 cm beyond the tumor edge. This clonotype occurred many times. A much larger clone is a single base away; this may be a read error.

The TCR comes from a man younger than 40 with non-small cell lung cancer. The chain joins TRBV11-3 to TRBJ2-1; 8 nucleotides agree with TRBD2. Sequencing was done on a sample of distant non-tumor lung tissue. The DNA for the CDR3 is TGTGCCAGCAGCTTACGGCGGGGGGTAAATGAGCAGTTCTTC. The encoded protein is CASSLRRGVNEQFF.